This T cell receptor (beta chain) is drawn from a study of blood T cells in healthy people across ages. Of note for this clonotype: Its antigen is as yet unknown. Just one base apart from a much larger clone, this may be a read error.

The use of a sample-barcoded 5' primer and a J-beta primer mix characterized a second PCR of about 6 to 11 cycles. Each cDNA molecule carried a tag from a template-switch adaptor that contained 12 random nucleotides. One entry per CDR3 protein results from TCRdb running MiXCR on the 5' RACE reads. Among approximately 900,000 distinct CDR3 sequences listed, approximately 32% were seen once. This CDR3 has 14 amino acids. The V end was cut by 2 bases, the J end by 1 base, with 12 bases between. Per germline, CDR1 DFQATT and CDR2 SNEGSKA (reference sequence). Study outcomes and limitations: Donor CMV infection status was unknown, possibly confounding age-related changes in expanded clonotypes.

These sequences were also reported in another study, on T cells of mothers and their children. That publication notes: Donation came from a few healthy Caucasian mothers together with their six children.

This receptor was taken from a woman aged 40-49 years in good health. Sequenced sample: blood. V and J are TRBV20-1 and TRBJ2-7; unclear D gene. The CDR3 loop reads CSARLGRISYEQYF. The CDR3 DNA reads TGCAGTGCTAGACTTGGCAGAATTTCCTACGAGCAGTACTTC.